A single T cell receptor (beta chain) is shown here with its context. Its specificity is unknown. After removal of 7 bases from V and 8 bases from J, the junction contained 5 bases not matched to a gene. This CDR3 region has 13 residues. Germline V gives CDR1 KGHSH, CDR2 LQKENI. The sample comes from a study of radiotherapy plus CTLA-4 blockade in lung cancer. Points from the study as a whole: Among blood TCR repertoires after radiotherapy plus ipilimumab, tumor-derived clones expanded.

The table came from immunoSEQ multiplex PCR; TCRdb's copy has only in-frame clones and leaves some out. The sample carries about 85,000 clones, around 87% recorded once. Patients had chemo-refractory metastatic non-small-cell lung cancer and received focal radiation plus CTLA-4 blockade that used ipilimumab. V usage is TRBV18 and J usage is TRBJ1-4; TRBD1 matches 9 bases. The material sequenced was peripheral blood, taken from a patient treated with radiotherapy plus ipilimumab. The TCR was taken from a human donor with non-small cell lung cancer who had a partial response to radiotherapy plus ipilimumab. This chain's CDR3 is CASLGQGEEKLFF. For the CDR3, the DNA is TGTGCCAGCTTGGGACAGGGAGAGGAAAAACTGTTTTTT.